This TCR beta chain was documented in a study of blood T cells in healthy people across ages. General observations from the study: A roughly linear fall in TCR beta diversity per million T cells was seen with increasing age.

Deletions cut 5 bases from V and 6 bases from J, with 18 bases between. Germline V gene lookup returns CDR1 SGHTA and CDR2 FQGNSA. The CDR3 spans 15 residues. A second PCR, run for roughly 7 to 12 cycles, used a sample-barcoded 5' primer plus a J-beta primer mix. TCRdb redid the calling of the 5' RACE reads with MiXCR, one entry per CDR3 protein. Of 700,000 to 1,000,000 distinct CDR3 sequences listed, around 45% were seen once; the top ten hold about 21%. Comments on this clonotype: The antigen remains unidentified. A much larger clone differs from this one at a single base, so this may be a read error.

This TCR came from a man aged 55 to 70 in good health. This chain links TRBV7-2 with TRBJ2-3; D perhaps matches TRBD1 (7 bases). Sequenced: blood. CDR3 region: CASSTGASEVDTQYF. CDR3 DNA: TGTGCCAGCAGCACAGGGGCTAGCGAAGTTGATACGCAGTATTTT.